These T cell receptor beta chains were read from a single sample in a study of radiotherapy plus CTLA-4 blockade in lung cancer. The method was immunoSEQ multiplex PCR; TCRdb's version includes in-frame clones alone and lacks a portion of them. The sample includes 80,000 to 100,000 clones, around four fifths seen only once; the top ten take approximately 3.4%. The material was peripheral blood, obtained from a patient treated with radiotherapy plus ipilimumab. These receptors all come from a human donor with non-small cell lung cancer who had a partial response to radiotherapy plus ipilimumab. Each CDR3 is given with its conserved first and last residue. The D gene is left open where the match is weak. Size values are once, few and many counts, or a class for expanded clones, and some rows have none.

cdr3_length j_call v_call d_call clone_size cdr3_nt cdr3_aa
17 TRBJ2-1 TRBV28 TRBD2 NA TGTGCCAGCAACCTTTCCCCATTGACTAGCGTAAGGAATGAGCAGTTCTTC CASNLSPLTSVRNEQFF
11 TRBJ2-7 TRBV9 NA NA TGTGCCAGTTCGAGAGATTACGAGCAGTACTTC CASSRDYEQYF
14 TRBJ2-3 TRBV6-6 NA NA TGTGCCAGCAGAGGCAACCGGGACACAGATACGCAGTATTTT CASRGNRDTDTQYF
15 TRBJ1-5 TRBV4-1 NA few TGCGCCAGCAGCCAAGATGCAGTTAGCAATCAGCCCCAGCATTTT CASSQDAVSNQPQHF
15 TRBJ2-5 TRBV5-4 TRBD2 NA TGTGCCAGCAGCACAGCGGCGGGAGCTTCAGAGACCCAGTACTTC CASSTAAGASETQYF
17 TRBJ2-1 TRBV19 TRBD2 NA TGTGCCAGTAGTATCTCTAATAGCGGGAGGGCCAAACATGAGCAGTTCTTC CASSISNSGRAKHEQFF
17 TRBJ2-5 TRBV2 TRBD2 NA TGTGCCAGCAGTGGACTTCGGGAACTAGCGGGAGCAGAGACCCAGTACTTC CASSGLRELAGAETQYF
13 TRBJ2-3 TRBV5-1 TRBD2 NA TGCGCCAGCAGCCTGCGGGAGCCCAATACGCAGTATTTT CASSLREPNTQYF
14 TRBJ1-2 TRBV5-4 NA NA TGTGCCAGCAGCTTGGAGGGAGGAAACTATGGCTACACCTTC CASSLEGGNYGYTF
13 TRBJ1-1 TRBV30 NA NA TGTGCCTGGAGTTCAGACATGAACACTGAAGCTTTCTTT CAWSSDMNTEAFF